These 12 T cell receptor beta chains came from one sample sequenced in a study of blood T cell repertoires in COVID-19. Assay used: immunoSEQ multiplex PCR; TCRdb lists only in-frame clones, some missing. The sample carries approximately 220,000 clones, 80% to 90% recorded once. The material sequenced was PBMCs or T cells enriched from blood (not recorded which). The receptors stem from a woman between 18 and 29 years old in a cohort exposed to, infected with or recovered from COVID-19 (not recorded which).

This sequence joins TRBV6-5 and TRBJ2-3, with a weak D call TRBD2 (5 bases). The V end was cut by 2 bases, the J end by 1 base, with 13 bases between. CDR1 is MNHEY and CDR2 is SVGAGI in the germline V gene. The CDR3 runs 16 residues. As DNA, the CDR3 is TGTGCCAGCAGTTACACTGCTAGCTACGGCACAGATACGCAGTATTTT. It translates to CASSYTASYGTDTQYF.

The chain uses TRBV4-2 and TRBJ1-2, with 9 bases matching TRBD1. Germline lookup yields CDR1 LGHNA and CDR2 YNFKEQ. The trim removed 5 bases at V and 2 bases at J, leaving 12 bases unmatched. CDR3 length equals 17 residues. CDR3 in DNA: TGTGCCAGCAGCGATCACCTACAGGGGACAGGGAACTATGGCTACACCTTC. Protein product: CASSDHLQGTGNYGYTF.

The gene calls are TRBV15 and TRBJ2-3; TRBD2 is a possible D gene (5 bases). Germline V gene lookup returns CDR1 LNHNV and CDR2 YYDKDF (reference sequence). This CDR3 has 17 amino acids. The germline V and J ends were trimmed by 5 bases and 3 bases, with 21 bases remaining between them. CDR3 sequence: CATSDPGGQEGTDTQYF. CDR3 coding DNA: TGTGCCACCAGCGACCCCGGCGGGCAAGAAGGTACAGATACGCAGTATTTT.

The rearrangement uses TRBV4-2 and TRBJ2-7, with D perhaps TRBD2 (5 bases). V shed 2 bases and J shed 3 bases, with 11 bases lying between them. The CDR3 is 14 residues long. Per germline, CDR1 LGHNA and CDR2 YNFKEQ. Written as DNA, the CDR3 is TGTGCCAGCAGCCAATCAGGACTCAACTACGAGCAGTACTTC. It codes for CASSQSGLNYEQYF.

The V call is TRBV30, the J call TRBJ1-6; 9 nucleotides agree with TRBD1. The length of the CDR3 is 14 residues. The trim removed 4 bases at V and 7 bases at J, leaving 5 bases unmatched. CDR1 and CDR2 (germline): GTSNPN, SVGIG (reference sequence). CDR3 amino acids: CAWTGTGRNSPLHF. The DNA for the CDR3 is TGTGCCTGGACCGGGACAGGGAGAAATTCACCCCTCCACTTT.

The rearrangement links TRBV9 to TRBJ2-1; 10 positions match TRBD2. Germline V gene lookup returns CDR1 SGDLS and CDR2 YYNGEE. Trimming removed 3 bases from V and 1 base from J; junction bases left unmatched: 1. This CDR3 is built from 15 residues. In DNA form, the CDR3 reads TGTGCCAGCAGCGATAGCGGGGGGTCCTACAATGAGCAGTTCTTC. Amino acids: CASSDSGGSYNEQFF.

The rearrangement links TRBV9 to TRBJ2-1, with 11 bases that match TRBD2. V was clipped by 0 bases and J by 7 bases; unmatched bases: 9. The CDR3 is 17 amino acids. In germline, CDR1 is SGDLS, CDR2 YYNGEE. The CDR3, as DNA: TGTGCCAGCAGCGTAGAGTATCTAGCGGGGGGCACTAATGAGCAGTTCTTC. The encoded protein is CASSVEYLAGGTNEQFF.

J is TRBJ1-1 and V is TRBV11-2, with a tentative D call TRBD1 (6 bases). This CDR3 is built from 14 residues. Trimming removed 8 bases at V and 5 bases at J, with 18 bases between. Looked up from germline, CDR1 is SGHAT and CDR2 is FQNNGV. The chain's CDR3 is CASERGFLGTEAFF. The CDR3 nucleotides are TGTGCCAGCGAGAGGGGGTTTTTAGGAACTGAAGCTTTCTTT.

This rearrangement joins TRBV5-1 to TRBJ1-1, with D unresolved. Germline assignment: CDR1 SGHRS and CDR2 YFSETQ. V lost 1 base and J 2 bases, leaving 6 bases between the germline ends. CDR3 size: 13 residues. This CDR3 reads CASSLLGNTEAFF. CDR3 in DNA: TGCGCCAGCAGCTTGCTAGGAAACACTGAAGCTTTCTTT.

The chain has TRBV2 and TRBJ2-7, with D unresolved. This CDR3 is built from 17 residues. The ends were cut back, 4 bases at V and 5 bases at J, with 24 bases in the middle. Germline lookup yields CDR1 SNHLY and CDR2 FYNNEI. CDR3 bases: TGTGCCAGCAGTGTTGGCTGGCGGCAGCCCGGGTTAGACGAGCAGTACTTC. Residues: CASSVGWRQPGLDEQYF.

This chain connects TRBV11-3 to TRBJ2-2, with D unclear. Trimming cost V 3 bases and J 7 bases, with 6 bases left between them. Germline CDR1 SGHNT, CDR2 YENEEA. The CDR3 runs to 12 residues. CDR3 residues: CASSFPIGELFF. The CDR3 coding sequence is TGTGCCAGCAGCTTTCCCATCGGGGAGCTGTTTTTT.

The V and J genes are TRBV28 and TRBJ2-7; 8 nucleotides agree with TRBD1. V dropped 5 bases and J dropped 4; count of bases not matched to a gene: 7. CDR3 size: 14 residues. From germline, CDR1 is MDHEN and CDR2 SYDVKM. The CDR3 sequence: CASSLRQGWYEQYF. CDR3 sequence (DNA): TGTGCCAGCAGTCTACGACAGGGGTGGTACGAGCAGTACTTC. Based on the CDR3 plus reference TRBV28 and TRBJ2-7, the full variable domain is DVKVTQSSRYLVKRTGEKVFLECVQDMDHENMFWYRQDPGLGLRLIYFSYDVKMKEKGDIPEGYSVSREKKERFSLILESASTNQTSMYLCASSLRQGWYEQYFGPGTRLTVT.